These 30 T cell receptor beta chains were all obtained from the same sample, sequenced in a study of spatial heterogeneity in lung cancer. Time point described: sample taken at primary tumor resection. A single record per CDR3 protein comes from TCRdb applying MiXCR to the 5' RACE reads. This table holds roughly 20,000 distinct CDR3 sequences, around 4.6% found once. This sample comprised PBMCs, obtained at surgery. These receptors were taken from a male donor with early-stage non-small cell lung cancer.

Only a few counts were recorded for this clonotype. The chain is built from TRBV27 and TRBJ1-2, with 7 positions matching TRBD1. J lost 0 bases, V lost 6 bases, and 7 bases had no gene match. This CDR3 contains 15 residues. Germline V gene data show CDR1 as MNHEY and CDR2 as SMNVEV (reference sequence). Written as DNA, the CDR3 is TGTGCCAGCAGGCCGACAGGGTCTACTAACTATGGCTACACCTTC. It encodes CASRPTGSTNYGYTF.

This clonotype was observed many times. CDR3 sequence reads: CATSGTQGSTEAFF. The DNA of the CDR3 is TGTGCCACCAGTGGCACTCAAGGCAGCACTGAAGCTTTCTTT. The chain has TRBV24-1 and TRBJ1-1; the D is unclear. The CDR3 contains 14 residues. V lost 5 bases, J lost 4 bases, and 13 bases lay in between. Germline V gives CDR1 KGHDR, CDR2 SFDVKD.

Many counts were recorded for this clonotype. V gene TRBV19 combines with J gene TRBJ1-4; TRBD1 might be the D (6 bases). V lost 9 bases and J 8 bases, leaving 22 bases between the germline ends. CDR3 length: 15 amino acids. The germline gives CDR1 LNHDA, CDR2 SQIVND (reference sequence). The CDR3 loop reads CASSDPTGTAEKLFF. The CDR3 region has the DNA TGTGCCAGCAGTGACCCGACAGGTACGGCGGAAAAACTGTTTTTT.

This clonotype was seen many times. V gene TRBV6-6 combines with J gene TRBJ2-1; D not certain. Germline V gene lookup returns CDR1 MNHNY and CDR2 SVGAGI (reference sequence). V shed 5 bases and J shed 0 bases, with 14 bases lying between them. This CDR3 spans 16 amino acids. The CDR3: CASSTLDGSSYNEQFF. The CDR3 nucleotides are TGTGCCAGCAGTACTTTGGACGGAAGCTCCTACAATGAGCAGTTCTTC.

This clonotype was counted at least ten times. Written as DNA, the CDR3 is TGTGCCAGCAGCGGACGGGACAGAAGCCTCTATGGCTACACCTTC. Translation gives CASSGRDRSLYGYTF. The V gene is TRBV3-1, the J gene TRBJ1-2; TRBD1 agrees at 7 bases. J gave up 4 bases and V 5 bases, and 10 bases lay outside the gene matches. The CDR3 length is 15 residues. Germline-derived CDR1 and CDR2 are LGHDT and YNNKEL (reference sequence).

V is TRBV7-6 and J is TRBJ2-7; D perhaps matches TRBD1 (7 bases). V was trimmed by 6 bases and J by 0 bases, leaving 18 bases between them. CDR3 length: 16 amino acids. The V gene's germline CDR1 is SGHVS and CDR2 FNYEAQ. In DNA form, the CDR3 reads TGTGCCAGCAGTCCCGTAGGGGGGACAGTCTCCTACGAGCAGTACTTC. Protein sequence: CASSPVGGTVSYEQYF.

This clonotype was seen more than once but under ten times. V and J are TRBV12-3 or TRBV12-4 and TRBJ2-2; perhaps D is TRBD1 or TRBD2 (6 bases each). V shed 5 bases and J shed 3 bases, with 19 bases lying between them. CDR3 length: 17 residues. The CDR3 here is CASSPDGGSLDTGELFF. The DNA of the CDR3 is TGTGCCAGCAGTCCCGACGGGGGCTCCTTAGACACCGGGGAGCTGTTTTTT.

This clonotype was seen repeatedly, ten times or more. The gene calls are TRBV2 and TRBJ1-5; D is unclear. The germline gives CDR1 SNHLY, CDR2 FYNNEI. The CDR3 covers 15 residues. The V gene lost 6 bases and the J gene lost 1 base, with 13 bases spanning the gap. The CDR3 bases are TGTGCCAGCAGGGCGCCGGGGAACAGCAATCAGCCCCAGCATTTT. Translated: CASRAPGNSNQPQHF.

This clonotype showed up many times. The chain couples TRBV12-3 or TRBV12-4 to TRBJ2-1, with 10 bases matching TRBD2. This CDR3 has 20 residues. Trimming took 7 bases from V and 0 from J; bases not matched to a gene: 18. CDR3 DNA: TGTGCCAGCACCCCACGACTGGGACTAGCGCTACGTAGCTCCTACAATGAGCAGTTCTTC. Its translation: CASTPRLGLALRSSYNEQFF.

The table lists this clonotype with a few counts. The CDR3 region is CASSPRGGQGNNEQFF. For the CDR3, the DNA is TGTGCCAGCTCACCACGGGGTGGGCAGGGCAACAATGAGCAGTTCTTC. This chain connects TRBV18 to TRBJ2-1, with D perhaps matching TRBD1 (5 bases). Germline V gives CDR1 KGHSH, CDR2 LQKENI. Trimming left V 1 base short and J 5 bases short, with 15 bases between. The CDR3 covers 16 residues. The variable domain in full, with the rest retrieved from reference TRBV18 and TRBJ2-1, is NAGVMQNPRHLVRRRGQEARLRCSPMKGHSHVYWYRQLPEEGLKFMVYLQKENIIDESGMPKERFSAEFPKEGPSILRIQQVVRGDSAAYFCASSPRGGQGNNEQFFGPGTRLTVL.

This clonotype appeared many times. V usage is TRBV20-1 and J usage is TRBJ1-4; no reliable D call. Germline CDR1 is DFQATT and CDR2 is SNEGSKA (reference sequence). This CDR3 is built from 11 residues. The V end was cut by 4 bases, the J end by 7 bases, with 7 bases between. This chain's CDR3 is CSATGGEKLFF. DNA of the CDR3: TGCAGTGCTACGGGTGGTGAAAAACTGTTTTTT.

This clonotype was seen ten or more times. The V gene is TRBV30, the J gene TRBJ2-1; D unclear. The CDR3 consists of 14 residues. The V end lost 4 bases, the J end lost 0 bases, and 10 bases lay between the germline ends. Germline CDR1 reads GTSNPN; CDR2 reads SVGIG (reference sequence). In DNA, the CDR3 is TGTGCCTGGAACCATTTAAGCTCCTACAATGAGCAGTTCTTC. Translated, it gives CAWNHLSSYNEQFF.

By share, this clonotype ranks as medium-sized. This sequence joins TRBV29-1 and TRBJ1-4; the D gene is possibly TRBD1 (6 bases). The V and J ends lost 7 bases and 5 bases respectively, with 14 bases between them. Germline V gene lookup returns CDR1 SQVTM and CDR2 ANQGSEA. The CDR3 has 13 amino acids. CDR3 nucleotides: TGCAGCGCCGCAGCAGGGGACAATGAAAAACTGTTTTTT. Amino acid sequence: CSAAAGDNEKLFF.

This clonotype was seen many times. This rearrangement joins TRBV6-5 to TRBJ1-3, with 7 bases fitting TRBD1. CDR3 length equals 15 residues. J gave up 4 bases and V 0 bases, and 3 bases lay outside the gene matches. Germline V CDR1 and CDR2: MNHEY, SVGAGI. The CDR3 loop reads CASSYSRTGGNTIYF. As DNA, the CDR3 is TGTGCCAGCAGTTACTCTAGGACAGGCGGAAACACCATATATTTT.

The rearrangement links TRBV6-4 to TRBJ1-5, with TRBD1 as a possible D gene (6 bases). V was shortened by 10 bases and J by 0 bases, with 19 bases between the two germline ends. CDR3 size: 16 residues. CDR1 is MRHNA and CDR2 is SNTAGT in the germline V gene. This CDR3 reads CAISFGTHHSNQPQHF. The CDR3 DNA reads as TGTGCCATCTCCTTCGGGACACATCATAGCAATCAGCCCCAGCATTTT.

This clonotype ranks as medium-sized (0.01 to 0.1%). The chain has TRBV29-1 and TRBJ1-2, with TRBD1 matching over 8 bases. With 6 bases clipped from V and 6 bases from J, the junction kept 3 bases outside the gene matches. The CDR3 loop spans 11 amino acids. Germline V gene data show CDR1 as SQVTM and CDR2 as ANQGSEA. CDR3 in amino acids: CSVGQGHGYTF. CDR3 DNA: TGCAGCGTCGGACAGGGCCATGGCTACACCTTC.

This clonotype was recorded a few times. The gene calls are TRBV30 and TRBJ1-2; D ambiguous. The CDR3 consists of 12 residues. V lost 3 bases and J 4 bases, leaving 9 bases between the germline ends. Germline V CDR1 and CDR2: GTSNPN, SVGIG (reference sequence). The CDR3 nucleotides are TGTGCCTGGAGCCTAGAGCGCTATGGCTACACCTTC. This encodes CAWSLERYGYTF.

This chain uses TRBV24-1 with TRBJ2-1, with 7 bases matching TRBD2. This CDR3 region has 13 residues. V trimming: 7 bases; J trimming: 6 bases; junction bases outside the gene matches: 5. Germline-derived CDR1 and CDR2 are KGHDR and SFDVKD. The CDR3: CATSKERGNEQFF. DNA of the CDR3: TGTGCCACCAGCAAGGAGCGGGGCAATGAGCAGTTCTTC.

This clonotype was recorded at least ten times. CDR3 sequence: CASSLPPGAYEQYF. The CDR3 DNA reads as TGTGCCAGCAGCCTACCGCCGGGGGCCTACGAGCAGTACTTC. The rearrangement joins TRBV6-2 or TRBV6-3 to TRBJ2-7, with a possible D match to TRBD2 (6 bases). V lost 6 bases and J 2 bases, leaving 14 bases between the germline ends. Germline V gene lookup returns CDR1 MNHEY and CDR2 SVGEGT. This CDR3 contains 14 residues.

The table lists this clonotype with many counts. CDR3: CASSVINWGNMNTEAFF. The CDR3 nucleotides are TGTGCCAGCAGTGTTATTAATTGGGGAAACATGAACACTGAAGCTTTCTTT. The chain employs TRBV28 and TRBJ1-1; no reliable D call. The ends were cut back, 5 bases at V and 0 bases at J, with 19 bases in the middle. The CDR3 has 17 amino acids. Germline V lookup: CDR1 MDHEN, CDR2 SYDVKM.

This clonotype was counted many times. The V gene is TRBV7-2, the J gene TRBJ1-4; D is undetermined. The germline V and J ends were trimmed by 5 bases and 8 bases, with 15 bases remaining between them. The CDR3 runs to 14 residues. CDR1 SGHTA and CDR2 FQGNSA come from the germline V gene. The CDR3 sequence: CASSHGSFGEKLFF. Written as DNA, the CDR3 is TGTGCCAGCAGCCACGGGTCCTTTGGGGAAAAACTGTTTTTT.

This clonotype appeared many times. The chain links TRBV5-4 to TRBJ1-1; possible D gene TRBD1, 5 bases. The CDR3 totals 14 residues. The V and J ends lost 2 bases and 3 bases respectively, with 11 bases between them. Looked up from germline, CDR1 is SGHNT and CDR2 is YYREEE (reference sequence). The CDR3 loop reads CASSLAGLDTEAFF. The CDR3 DNA reads as TGTGCCAGCAGCTTAGCAGGGCTGGACACTGAAGCTTTCTTT.

This clonotype showed up many times. The CDR3 DNA reads as TGTGCCGCGCGGGGTTCCGTTGCCTCCTACGAGCAGTACTTC. Translation gives CAARGSVASYEQYF. The chain recombines TRBV28 with TRBJ2-7, with D tentatively TRBD2 (6 bases). This CDR3 has 14 residues. Trimming shortened V by 11 bases and J by 0 bases, and 17 bases separated the two germline ends. The germline V gene encodes CDR1 MDHEN and CDR2 SYDVKM.

This clonotype has more than one count but fewer than ten. The chain couples TRBV7-3 to TRBJ2-5, with 8 positions matching TRBD1. CDR1 SGHTA and CDR2 FQGTGA come from the germline V gene. V lost 5 bases to trimming and J lost 2 bases; unmatched junction nucleotides: 4. The CDR3 covers 14 residues. The CDR3 is CASSPRTGQETQYF. CDR3 in DNA: TGTGCCAGCAGCCCGCGGACAGGGCAAGAGACCCAGTACTTC. The full variable domain, completed using reference TRBV7-3 and TRBJ2-5, is GAGVSQTPSNKVTEKGKYVELRCDPISGHTALYWYRQSLGQGPEFLIYFQGTGAADDSGLPNDRFFAVRPEGSVSTLKIQRTERGDSAVYLCASSPRTGQETQYFGPGTRLLVL.

The chain is built from TRBV30 and TRBJ1-4, with D unclear. Looked up from germline, CDR1 is GTSNPN and CDR2 is SVGIG (reference sequence). Trimming left V 4 bases short and J 7 bases short, with 10 bases between. The CDR3 runs to 12 residues. CDR3 nucleotide sequence: TGTGCCTGGAACCCCGGCAGTGAAAAACTGTTTTTT. This encodes CAWNPGSEKLFF.

By frequency in the sample, this clonotype is medium-sized. The V and J genes are TRBV10-3 and TRBJ2-1; unclear D gene. The CDR3 has 11 residues. In germline, CDR1 is ENHRY, CDR2 SYGVKD. Deletions cut 3 bases from V and 3 bases from J, with 0 bases between. CDR3 DNA: TGTGCCATCAGTGACTACAATGAGCAGTTCTTC. Translated: CAISDYNEQFF.

Many counts were recorded for this clonotype. V and J are TRBV21-1 and TRBJ2-2; the table's D call TRBD2 went unverified against the DNA. TRBV21-1 is designated a pseudogene. This CDR3 has 16 residues. CDR3 sequence (DNA): TGTGCCACCTCCCCCGAGGGTAGCGGGACCGCCGGGGAGCTGTTTTTT. Protein: CATSPEGSGTAGELFF.

This clonotype was found many times. This chain links TRBV20-1 with TRBJ1-6; the D is unclear. V was clipped by 4 bases and J by 0 bases, with 16 bases between them. The CDR3 has 17 amino acids. CDR1 and CDR2 (germline): DFQATT, SNEGSKA (reference sequence). For the CDR3, the DNA is TGCAGTGCTATAGCGGCATCTATTAGCTCCTATAATTCACCCCTCCACTTT. As protein: CSAIAASISSYNSPLHF.

This clonotype was found many times. The rearrangement links TRBV3-1 to TRBJ1-1; possibly TRBD1 for D (5 bases). Germline values: CDR1 LGHDT, CDR2 YNNKEL (reference sequence). The CDR3 covers 13 residues. Between the trimmed V and J ends, which lost 8 bases and 5 bases, there was a span of 15 bases. The chain's CDR3 is CASGRDRGTEAFF. The CDR3 nucleotides are TGTGCCAGCGGGAGGGACCGGGGGACTGAAGCTTTCTTT.

This clonotype was detected ten times or more. The chain carries TRBV4-2 and TRBJ2-3; TRBD2 aligns across 7 bases. The CDR3 has 19 amino acids. Germline values: CDR1 LGHNA, CDR2 YNFKEQ. J gave up 6 bases and V 1 base, and 19 bases lay outside the gene matches. Here the CDR3 reads CASSQGGGDYLSARDTQYF. The CDR3 nucleotides are TGTGCCAGCAGCCAAGGTGGAGGGGACTATCTATCCGCACGGGATACGCAGTATTTT.